A single sample is the source of the 30 T cell receptor beta chains below, sequenced in a study of CD4 and CD8 cells across lung adenocarcinoma regions. One entry per CDR3 protein, called by TCRdb with MiXCR from the PCR reads. The table records 15,000 to 20,000 distinct CDR3 sequences, around 50% of them present only once. Sample: CD8+ T cells from the margin of a lung tumor. These receptors were taken from a male donor with lung adenocarcinoma. The CD4 and CD8 labels of this study may be unreliable.

Comments on this clonotype: A read error may account for a junction end that differs from germline. The chain links TRBV6-1 to TRBJ2-3, with D tentatively TRBD1 (6 bases). Looked up from germline, CDR1 is MNHNS and CDR2 is SASEGT. The CDR3 sequence is 12 residues long. Here the CDR3 reads CASSGTADMQYF. The CDR3, as DNA: TGTGCCAGCAGTGGGACAGCGGACATGCAGTATTTC.

On this clonotype: A much more abundant neighbour one base away suggests this may be a read error. J is TRBJ2-1 and V is TRBV20-1; D might be TRBD2 (7 bases). The CDR3 is made up of 14 amino acids. Germline V gene lookup returns CDR1 DFQATT and CDR2 SNEGSKA (reference sequence). The CDR3 is CSANPPGRDNEHFF. The DNA of the CDR3 is TGCAGTGCCAACCCCCCTGGGAGGGACAATGAGCATTTCTTC.

This clonotype was detected ten times or more. The CDR3 is CAISPGEGYNEQFF. CDR3 DNA: TGTGCCATCAGTCCGGGAGAGGGTTACAATGAGCAGTTCTTC. This chain joins TRBV10-3 and TRBJ2-1; D possibly corresponds to TRBD2 (6 bases). Trimming removed 5 bases from V and 4 bases from J, with 12 bases in between. The germline gives CDR1 ENHRY, CDR2 SYGVKD. CDR3 length: 14 amino acids.

The chain employs TRBV12-5 and TRBJ2-7; D is undetermined. The CDR3 runs to 12 residues. Per the germline V gene, CDR1 is LGHNT and CDR2 is FRNRAP. V gave up 1 base and J gave up 3 bases, with 4 bases separating them. Here the CDR3 reads CASGLDGYEQYF. CDR3 sequence (DNA): TGTGCTAGTGGTTTGGACGGCTACGAGCAGTACTTC.

With respect to this clonotype: The germline gene is not matched at one end of the junction; a read error may be the cause. V and J are TRBV6-1 and TRBJ2-4; D is possibly TRBD1 or TRBD2 (5 bases each). CDR3 length: 14 amino acids. The germline V gene encodes CDR1 MNHNS and CDR2 SASEGT. The CDR3 is CASTGQRAENIQYF. CDR3 in DNA: TGCGCCAGCACGGGGCAGCGAGCAGAAAACATTCAGTATTTC.

Regarding this clonotype: A read error is likely, as this CDR3 ends without the conserved phenylalanine or tryptophan. No DNA is shown, since the ends of the CDR3 on it are uncertain; the CDR3 is the one TCRdb lists. The rearrangement joins TRBV24-1 to TRBJ2-5; the D call TRBD2 from the table was never checked on the DNA. The germline V gene has CDR1 KGHDR and CDR2 SFDVKD. A total of 12 residues make up the CDR3, ends included. CDR3 region: CAPSGPLTQPKG.

The chain employs TRBV9 and TRBJ2-3; TRBD1 or TRBD2 may be the D gene (7 bases each). Between the trimmed V and J ends, which lost 3 bases and 3 bases, there was a span of 17 bases. The CDR3 length is 16 residues. The germline CDR1 and CDR2 sequences are SGDLS and YYNGEE. The CDR3 region is CASSGNHRGGTDTQYF. Written as DNA, the CDR3 is TGTGCCAGCAGCGGAAACCACAGGGGAGGGACAGATACGCAGTATTTT.

This clonotype was recorded many times. The chain has TRBV6-1 and TRBJ1-6; possibly TRBD1 for D (5 bases). Trimming took 11 bases from V and 7 from J, leaving 12 bases between them. The CDR3 is 12 residues long. The germline V gene encodes CDR1 MNHNS and CDR2 SASEGT. The chain's CDR3 is CAAGTVNSPLHF. DNA for the CDR3: TGTGCCGCAGGGACGGTAAATTCACCCCTCCACTTT.

The V gene is TRBV4-1, the J gene TRBJ2-1, with D possibly being TRBD1 (5 bases). The end of the DNA is better explained by TRBJ2-7, so the J call may be wrong. This CDR3 region has 14 residues. Per germline, CDR1 MGHRA and CDR2 YSYEKL. CDR3 sequence reads: CASSQGSGFYEQYF. Written as DNA, the CDR3 is TGCGCCAGCAGCCAAGGGTCAGGGTTCTACGAGCAGTACTTC.

This clonotype was picked up a small number of times. The chain has TRBV6-1 and TRBJ1-1; D unclear. This CDR3 contains 14 residues. Trimming stripped 6 bases from V and 3 bases from J, with 14 bases between. CDR1 MNHNS and CDR2 SASEGT come from the germline V gene. CDR3 sequence (DNA): TGTGCCAGCAGACTCACCCTCATGGACACTGAAGCTTTCTTT. Its protein product is CASRLTLMDTEAFF.

This clonotype appeared many times. The chain couples TRBV10-1 to TRBJ2-2; no clear D. The CDR3 has 13 amino acids. Between the trimmed V and J ends, which lost 2 bases and 6 bases, there was a span of 7 bases. Germline CDR1 reads WNHNN; CDR2 reads SYGVQD (reference sequence). CDR3 protein: CASSEGRAGELFF. The CDR3 DNA reads TGCGCCAGCAGTGAGGGACGGGCCGGGGAGCTGTTTTTT.

This clonotype was counted between two and nine times. The gene calls are TRBV27 and TRBJ2-5, with 7 bases matching TRBD1. Unmatched junction bases numbered 12, after V lost 3 bases and J lost 11 bases. The CDR3 is 14 amino acids. Germline V CDR1 and CDR2: MNHEY, SMNVEV (reference sequence). This CDR3 is CASSFGQASLEQYF. The CDR3 DNA follows: TGTGCCAGCAGTTTTGGACAGGCGTCATTGGAGCAGTACTTC.

V usage is TRBV5-1 and J usage is TRBJ2-4; D possibly corresponds to TRBD1 (5 bases). The DNA end lines up better with TRBJ2-7; the J call may be wrong. Germline lookup yields CDR1 SGHRS and CDR2 YFSETQ. The CDR3 is 14 residues long. The CDR3 DNA reads TGCGCCAGCAGCTTTTCTGCAGGGCTCTACGAGCAGTACTTC. Translating it yields CASSFSAGLYEQYF.

A single count supports this clonotype. Its ends do not fully match the called genes, so a read error is possible. This chain links TRBV6-5 with TRBJ2-3, with D perhaps matching TRBD1 or TRBD2 (5 bases each). The J call may be incorrect, as the DNA end agrees better with TRBJ2-7. CDR3 size: 12 residues. The V gene's germline CDR1 is MNHEY and CDR2 SVGAGI. Here the CDR3 reads CTSSSPGTKQYF. In DNA, the CDR3 is TGTACCAGCAGTTCCCCCGGGACCAAGCAGTACTTC.

This clonotype was counted ten times or more. The chain recombines TRBV6-4 with TRBJ2-3; 14 nucleotides align to TRBD2. With 5 bases clipped from V and 3 bases from J, the junction kept 7 bases outside the gene matches. The V gene's germline CDR1 is MRHNA and CDR2 SNTAGT. This CDR3 has 17 amino acids. The CDR3 bases are TGTGCCAGCAGTAAAACTTGGACTAGCGGGAGGACAGATACGCAGTATTTT. Encoded protein: CASSKTWTSGRTDTQYF.

On this clonotype: Germline and junction disagree at one end, which may indicate a read error. The rearrangement joins TRBV6-1 to TRBJ2-5; 7 nucleotides align to TRBD2. Germline CDR1 reads MNHNS; CDR2 reads SASEGT. The CDR3 runs to 16 residues. CDR3 DNA: TGTGCCAGCAGGTTCATAGCGGGCCGCCACCAAGATACCCAGTACTTC. Its translation is CASRFIAGRHQDTQYF.

The sample holds one count of this clonotype. The CDR3 bases are TGTGCGGGGGGCGGGGGCAGTCACCAAGAGACCCAGTACTTC. Protein product: CAGGGGSHQETQYF. This chain uses TRBV27 with TRBJ2-5; D possibly corresponds to TRBD2 (7 bases). CDR1 is MNHEY, CDR2 SMNVEV, per germline (reference sequence). This CDR3 is 14 amino acids long.

This clonotype occurred many times. The J gene is TRBJ2-1, the V gene TRBV6-6; a weak D match, TRBD1 (5 bases). Between the trimmed V and J ends, which lost 4 bases and 15 bases, there was a span of 16 bases. Germline assignment: CDR1 MNHNY and CDR2 SVGAGI (reference sequence). CDR3 length: 12 residues. This chain's CDR3 is CASSSDSAGPFF. CDR3 in DNA: TGTGCCAGCAGTTCGGATAGTGCAGGGCCGTTCTTC.

By its share, this clonotype is medium-sized. The chain joins TRBV6-5 to TRBJ2-1; 14 bases line up with TRBD2. Germline loops: CDR1 MNHEY, CDR2 SVGAGI. V lost 1 base to trimming and J lost 7 bases; unmatched junction nucleotides: 3. The length of the CDR3 is 16 residues. The CDR3: CASSYYRTSGRNEQFF. The CDR3 DNA reads as TGTGCCAGCAGTTACTATCGGACTAGCGGGAGGAATGAGCAGTTCTTC.

This clonotype showed up many times. This chain uses TRBV28 with TRBJ2-3; D not certain. Looked up from germline, CDR1 is MDHEN and CDR2 is SYDVKM. CDR3 length: 12 residues. The ends were cut back, 5 bases at V and 6 bases at J, with 9 bases in the middle. CDR3 protein: CASSPAWDTQYF. The CDR3 bases are TGTGCCAGCAGTCCAGCATGGGATACGCAGTATTTT.

This clonotype has more than one count but fewer than ten. The chain uses TRBV30 and TRBJ2-5, with D perhaps TRBD1 (6 bases). The J call may be in error: the DNA end matches TRBJ2-7 better. CDR3 length: 13 residues. Germline CDR1 and CDR2: GTSNPN and SVGIG (reference sequence). The CDR3 here is CAHLGEGVHEQYF. The DNA of the CDR3 is TGTGCCCACCTGGGAGAGGGGGTCCACGAGCAGTACTTC.

For this clonotype: One junction end disagrees with the germline gene, perhaps due to a read error. DNA for the CDR3: TGCGCCAGCAGCCAGGGGCGGGTAGGCAAAGATACGCAGTATTTC. It codes for CASSQGRVGKDTQYF. The chain uses TRBV4-1 and TRBJ2-4, with D possibly called TRBD1 or TRBD2 (5 bases each). CDR3 size: 15 residues. The V gene's germline CDR1 is MGHRA and CDR2 YSYEKL.

V and J are TRBV7-8 and TRBJ2-3; D unclear. TRBJ2-5 matches the DNA end more closely, so the J call is doubtful. CDR1 is SGHVS and CDR2 is FQNEAQ in the germline V gene. The length of the CDR3 is 12 residues. CDR3 protein: CASTLTSETQYF. The CDR3 region has the DNA TGTGCCAGCACCCTTACCTCGGAGACCCAGTACTTC.

This clonotype has more than one count but fewer than ten. The rearrangement joins TRBV4-1 to TRBJ2-3; D gene uncertain. V lost 6 bases, J lost 0 bases, and 4 bases lay in between. CDR1 is MGHRA, CDR2 YSYEKL, per germline. The CDR3 is made up of 12 amino acids. The CDR3, as DNA: TGCGCCAGCAGGGGAAGCACAGATACGCAGTATTTT. Its protein is CASRGSTDTQYF.

A remark on this clonotype: The junction does not match germline at one end; this may be a read error. The chain is built from TRBV10-3 and TRBJ2-3; D uncertain. Germline assignment: CDR1 ENHRY and CDR2 SYGVKD. This CDR3 is built from 11 residues. The CDR3 coding sequence is TGTGCCGCCTCTCCGGCAGAGACCCAGTACTTT. Encoded protein: CAASPAETQYF.

The chain has TRBV11-2 and TRBJ2-3; TRBD2 matches at 7 bases. Germline lookup yields CDR1 SGHAT and CDR2 FQNNGV. The junction had 9 bases not matched to a gene; V was cut back by 0 bases and J by 6 bases. The CDR3 is made up of 16 amino acids. The DNA of the CDR3 is TGTGCCAGCAGCTTAGAAGACCTTATCGGGGGGGATACGCAGTATTTT. Its translation: CASSLEDLIGGDTQYF.

This clonotype has just a few counts. The CDR3 DNA is TGTGCCAGCAGCCCACAGACAGGCACTGAAGCTTTCTTT. Translation gives CASSPQTGTEAFF. This chain connects TRBV6-4 to TRBJ1-1; TRBD1 might be the D (6 bases). This CDR3 spans 13 amino acids. Trimming took 6 bases from V and 4 from J, leaving 12 bases between them. Germline CDR1 MRHNA, CDR2 SNTAGT.

The chain recombines TRBV7-2 with TRBJ2-4; tentatively, D is TRBD1 or TRBD2 (5 bases each). This CDR3 contains 14 residues. CDR1 is SGHTA and CDR2 is FQGNSA in the germline V gene. The CDR3: CAGLVGSDQDTQYF. The CDR3 nucleotides are TGTGCGGGGCTCGTGGGGAGTGACCAAGACACCCAGTACTTC.

This clonotype was observed a few times. The CDR3 nucleotides are TGTGCCAGCAGTTTGGCAGGGGGGAACACTGAAGCTTTCTTT. This translates into CASSLAGGNTEAFF. J is TRBJ1-1 and V is TRBV12-3 or TRBV12-4, with TRBD1 identical over 7 bases. Unmatched junction bases numbered 2, after V lost 3 bases and J lost 1 base. This CDR3 spans 14 amino acids.

Many counts were recorded for this clonotype. CDR3 region: CASSSGTGDNRGTQYF. The CDR3, as DNA: TGTGCCAGCAGTTCTGGGACAGGGGACAATCGGGGGACCCAGTACTTC. This chain links TRBV27 with TRBJ2-5; 10 nucleotides align to TRBD1. Germline CDR1 reads MNHEY; CDR2 reads SMNVEV (reference sequence). The CDR3 has 16 residues. The J segment lost 7 bases and the V segment lost 4 bases, leaving 12 bases of the junction unmatched.